This entry concerns a single T cell receptor beta chain. Its antigen is not identified. The sample is drawn from a study of T cell repertoires in cytomegalovirus infection. TCRdb itself ran the reads through MiXCR, one entry per CDR3 protein. Counted here are under 450,000 distinct CDR3 sequences, just under 35% occurring once; the ten biggest clones make up about 14%. V lost 8 bases and J 0 bases, leaving 16 bases between the germline ends. The germline V gene has CDR1 LNHDA and CDR2 SQIVND (reference sequence). CDR3 length: 15 amino acids. The chain combines TRBV19 with TRBJ1-2; TRBD1 is a possible D gene (6 bases). This receptor was taken from a human donor in good health (CMV status not recorded). Some clones in this sample may be carry-over from other donors' samples. The sample here was cultured PBMCs, taken from culture after CMV antigen stimulation. CDR3 DNA: TGTGCCAGTTATCAATCCGGGACATCTAACTATGGCTACACCTTC. Translation gives CASYQSGTSNYGYTF.